This T cell receptor beta chain was documented in a study of cytomegalovirus exposure and HLA in healthy donors (dated by TCRdb to 2015 to 2018). Some background on the complete study: According to an earlier analysis of 550 to 750 of the donors, 150 million to 200 million T cells yielded some 120 million unique TCR beta sequences and approximately 300 Gb of sequence data. The number of typed donors differed by locus: roughly 629-640 for A, B, C, DRB1 and DQB1; approximately 520 for DQA1; 600 to 610 for DPA1; and 400 to 480 for DPB1. Among roughly 370 genotyped donors of the cohort, an average of around 240,000 unique TCR beta nucleotide sequences were sequenced per donor, roughly 18% of them non-productive. All discovery cohort repertoires had been generated using a single sequencing platform. Rather than drawing on any new phenotypic data, the later analysis identified candidate immune exposures from TCR beta sequences and the way those sequences occurred across donors. Several DR-DQ haplotypes were handled as single units for association and clustering because linkage in the cohort was strong. To decide whether each TCR beta V gene segment behaved as functional or pseudogenic, an earlier analysis of fewer than 750 of the donors relied on high-throughput TCR beta sequencing. Of the 350 to 450 genotyped donors, approximately 80% were placed in the genetic ancestry cluster associated with self-reported Caucasian donors. A separate validation cohort of 100 to 150 different subjects was used in addition to the roughly 670-subject first cohort. The study used immunosequencing to profile the T cell repertoires of approximately 630 subjects and linked those repertoires to cytomegalovirus serostatus. An early release covering approximately 600 HLA-typed donors comprised 250 to 350 gigabases of sequencing data and around 80 million unique TCR sequences. To predict cytomegalovirus infection status, the study combined high-throughput TCR immunosequencing, statistical association of individual TCRs with disease status, and machine learning. Both class I and class II loci were covered by HLA typing, at four-digit resolution. To study patterns of TCR occurrence, a later analysis re-analyzed previously published TCR beta repertoires from hundreds of donors and added high-resolution HLA genotyping. Donor age, sex, ethnicity and CMV serostatus were compiled alongside the repertoire data. A later genetic analysis used genome-wide SNP genotypes for about three fifths of the 666 donors, treating that subset as a discovery cohort. The aim of the study was to test whether cataloging public T cell receptors could identify signatures of past pathogen exposure.

In total, roughly 670 healthy bone marrow donors made up the cohort. Cohort members were all nominally healthy when sampled, although unrecorded immune exposures were likely present. The donor tested CMV seronegative, placing the donor among the 350 or so seronegative members of the cohort. Every donor gave a peripheral blood sample, and the peripheral blood mononuclear cells from that sample were used for TCR beta sequencing. Genomic DNA was extracted from the blood cell samples with the Qiagen DNeasy Blood Extraction Kit. On this clone: This clone's antigen is unknown. One base away there is no much larger clone; base qualities are not given.

The paper as a whole reports these results and caveats: Presence/absence analyses assumed roughly uniform sequencing depth across donors, an assumption that may not hold. In a later analysis, 16,951 TCR beta sequences were associated with specific HLA alleles at a false discovery rate of 0.05. Most TCR sequences were seen in very few donors, while some public TCRs were found in many individuals. A later analysis found that TCR association rates varied across HLA loci, with DRB1 alleles showing the most associated TCRs and HLA-C alleles the fewest. In both the original and validation cohorts, the classifier was reported to diagnose cytomegalovirus status with high specificity and sensitivity. In an earlier analysis of 587 of the donors, most TCR beta V segments appeared in productive rearrangements about 87% or about 30% of the time, broadly matching IMGT annotations. Over 15 rarely observed V segments, including chromosome 9 orphons, were excluded from the earlier analysis of several hundred of the donors because counts were too low. Because HLA typing was unavailable for some donors at each locus, only the typed subset was used in association tests. A further reported finding was that TCR beta sequences accurately predicted the HLA-A and HLA-B alleles for most subjects in the first cohort. For the cohort, immune exposure information was limited to CMV serostatus. Three of the identified cytomegalovirus-associated TCR beta chains were confirmed in vitro to be specific for cytomegalovirus antigens. According to a later genetic analysis, donors in an Asian-associated ancestry cluster had fewer N-insertions in productive TCRs than the roughly 670-donor mean. Correlated functional status among segregating V segments might reflect linkage disequilibrium, but an unknown experimental factor could not be ruled out. This cohort had only TCR beta chains sequenced, and the lack of alpha or paired-chain data limited which features could be detected. According to a later analysis, parvovirus B19, influenza, CMV and Epstein-Barr virus appeared linked to several top co-occurrence clusters. A total of fewer than 200 TCR beta chains were listed by the study as associated with cytomegalovirus. In a later genetic analysis, a missense DCLRE1C variant was associated with V-gene and J-gene trimming of TCR beta chains, and the association was replicated in an independent cohort. A group of highly shared sequence variants was considered likely to be a technical artifact of the sequencing pipeline. Strong co-occurrence of HLA alleles, especially DR and DQ, made assigning TCR associations to individual alleles difficult. A later analysis found that most CMV-associated TCR beta chains appeared HLA-restricted, with HLA associations seemingly driven largely by CMV exposure. In a later analysis, HLA-associated TCR beta chains were found to be more clonally expanded and to have lower generation probabilities than equally common non-associated chains. The authors suggested that the approach could potentially be generalized to other disease states and immunological phenotypes.

Receptor libraries were prepared by the immunoSEQ multiplex PCR assay. For the multiplex PCR, a mixture combining 60 forward primers for TCR Vbeta segments and 13 reverse primers for TCR Jbeta segments was used. Amplification of the CDR3 region of rearranged TCR beta genes was performed with a multiplex PCR assay on genomic DNA. On the Illumina HiSeq System, the amplified TCR beta libraries were sequenced as 87-base-pair reads. As for the original processing: Across the 670 or so repertoires, a later analysis counted some 81 million unique TCR beta chains, roughly 11 million of which were shared by at least two donors. Raw reads were error-corrected and collapsed into unique sequences with a nearest-neighbor algorithm that merged closely related sequences to remove PCR and sequencing errors. To assign V, D and J gene segments, CDR3 sequences were aligned to IMGT reference sequences. For a sequence to be retained, a match of at least six nucleotides was required to both a V gene segment and a J gene segment. Rearrangements were called productive when the CDR3 lacked stop codons and stayed in frame with V and J; all others were non-productive. Following IMGT convention, CDR3 was defined as the stretch from the second conserved V-encoded cysteine to the conserved J-encoded phenylalanine. The earlier analysis of some 600 of the donors excluded sequences that lacked an unambiguous match to a single V gene segment. An earlier analysis of a few hundred of the donors called V segments functional above 56.7% productive rearrangements and segregating when the between-donor standard deviation exceeded 5%. A statistical classification framework was built to diagnose cytomegalovirus status from the catalog of TCR beta chain sequences. In a later analysis, V and J genes were assigned by comparing TCR nucleotide sequences against IMGT/GENE-DB human TR gene sequences. In a later analysis, CDR3 sequences and most-parsimonious VDJ recombination scenarios were assigned using the TCRdist pipeline. In a later analysis, each TCR beta chain was defined by its CDR3 amino acid sequence together with its V-gene family, and reads without a unique V-gene family were excluded. As a way to deal with suspected cross-contamination and a sequencing artifact, a later analysis dropped 592 nucleotide sequences that were highly shared and had low generation probability. In a later analysis, a clonal expansion index for each public chain was calculated from normalized within-repertoire ranks of inferred template counts. In a later analysis, generation probabilities were computed using a VDJ recombination model fitted to out-of-frame rearrangements, and the results were checked against IGoR. In a later analysis, TCR-TCR, TCR-HLA and TCR-CMV co-occurrence was scored with hypergeometric tests, and a repertoire-size bias correction was applied to TCR pairs. To estimate false discovery rates, a later analysis permuted the HLA or CMV assignments 20 times. A later analysis grouped co-occurring TCRs with DBSCAN, adding TCRdist sequence similarity when clustering within HLA-allele-positive subsets. Repertoires with fewer than 30,000 or more than 120,000 public chains were left out of co-occurrence clustering, as were a few repertoires with anomalous nucleotide sharing. Imported from immuneACCESS, the table was reduced by TCRdb to in-frame sequences with V and J called. These copies leave out some clones; in studies compared against another copy, an unresolved V gene accounts for under half, and the cause of the remainder is not known. V and J calls and clone size follow that table, whereas D and trimming were derived from the DNA. The sample table contains about 200,000 clones; only one count was recorded for 75% to 80% of them. 1.8% of the sample goes to the ten largest clones.

The sequence derives from a male donor in good health and CMV-seronegative. Sequencing was carried out using PBMCs.

CDR3 sequence: CAWSGTLETQYF. The nucleotide sequence is TGTGCCTGGAGTGGGACTTTGGAGACCCAGTACTTC. The chain is encoded by TRBV30 joined to TRBJ2-5, with TRBD2 perhaps the D gene, on 5 matching bases. The CDR3 has 12 amino acids, counting the end cysteine and phenylalanine. The sequence is cut down to CDR3 DNA, 36 bases in frame from base 1. In the germline V gene (reference sequence), CDR1 corresponds to GTSNPN and CDR2 to SVGIG. The trim is 1 base for V and 5 bases for J, with a gap of 8 bases between the germline ends.